The present T cell receptor beta chain was sequenced within a study of blood T cell repertoires in COVID-19. About the research overall: The study drew acute and convalescent COVID-19 samples from the United States, Italy and Spain. The cDNA or gDNA used as material had been derived from T cells, B-cell-depleted T cells, or PBMCs.

The CDR3 is made up of 13 amino acids. CDR1 and CDR2 (germline): SGHTA, FQGTGA. V lost 5 bases to trimming and J lost 7 bases, with 9 bases between them. Per the original methods: Amplification with reference gene primers provided the estimates of nucleated cell counts. Measured with immunoSEQ multiplex PCR; TCRdb has only the in-frame clones, and not every one. D and trimming were read from the DNA, whereas the V and J calls and clone size are those reported in that table. Among some 50,000 clones listed, about nine tenths were seen once. The TCR was taken from a human donor in a cohort sampled during active COVID-19. The rearrangement uses TRBV7-3 and TRBJ1-6, with D tentatively TRBD1 (6 bases). Sequenced sample: peripheral blood. CDR3 coding DNA: TGTGCCAGCAGCCAAGGACAGAATTCACCCCTCCACTTT. It codes for CASSQGQNSPLHF.